Listed below are T cell receptor beta chains from one sample, sequenced in a study of T cell changes during pregnancy in multiple sclerosis. Produced via immunoSEQ multiplex PCR; TCRdb's table is partial and in-frame only. The sample contains tens of thousands of clones, almost 95% of which appear only once. This sample comprised CD4+ T cells from peripheral blood mononuclear cells, obtained in the third trimester of pregnancy. The receptors derive from a female donor with multiple sclerosis, enrolled in a pregnancy study. CDR3s include the opening cysteine and the closing phenylalanine or tryptophan. Each record gives: clone size, V gene, D gene, J gene, CDR3 DNA, CDR3 protein. A D gene is named only where the DNA matches it firmly. The size entry is marked missing in some rows and otherwise reads once, few, many or a size class.

clone size: .
V gene: TRBV28
D gene: .
J gene: TRBJ1-2
CDR3 DNA: TGTGCCAGCAGTTTAGCGGGTAACTATGGCTACACCTTC
CDR3 protein: CASSLAGNYGYTF

clone size: .
V gene: TRBV18
D gene: TRBD2
J gene: TRBJ2-3
CDR3 DNA: TGTGCCAGCTCCATCACGGGGGGACGCACTAGCACAGATACGCAGTATTTT
CDR3 protein: CASSITGGRTSTDTQYF

clone size: .
V gene: TRBV6-5
D gene: TRBD1
J gene: TRBJ1-1
CDR3 DNA: TGTGCCAGCGGGGACAGGGGGCCGGATGAAGCTTTCTTT
CDR3 protein: CASGDRGPDEAFF

clone size: once
V gene: TRBV7-9
D gene: TRBD2
J gene: TRBJ2-3
CDR3 DNA: TGTGCCAGCAGCCCACAACTAGCGGGGGCCCGACCGTATTTT
CDR3 protein: CASSPQLAGARPYF

clone size: .
V gene: TRBV4-3
D gene: .
J gene: TRBJ1-2
CDR3 DNA: TGCGCCAGCAGCCAAGATCTCCAGGGGAGCTATGGCTACACCTTC
CDR3 protein: CASSQDLQGSYGYTF

clone size: .
V gene: TRBV7-9
D gene: .
J gene: TRBJ1-4
CDR3 DNA: TGTGCCAGCAGCTTCGGGGGTTCTAATGAAAAACTGTTTTTT
CDR3 protein: CASSFGGSNEKLFF

clone size: .
V gene: TRBV18
D gene: .
J gene: TRBJ2-6
CDR3 DNA: TGTGCCAGCTCACCAGTTGGCGGAAGGGGCGCTGTTACGACTGGGGCCAACGTCCTGACTTTC
CDR3 protein: CASSPVGGRGAVTTGANVLTF

clone size: .
V gene: TRBV6-5
D gene: TRBD1
J gene: TRBJ1-5
CDR3 DNA: TGTGCCAGCACCCCAGACCGACAGGGGAATCAGCCCCAGCATTTT
CDR3 protein: CASTPDRQGNQPQHF

clone size: once
V gene: TRBV6-5
D gene: .
J gene: TRBJ2-3
CDR3 DNA: TGTGCCAGCAGGGACCGGGACATTACGCAGTATTTT
CDR3 protein: CASRDRDITQYF

clone size: .
V gene: TRBV6-6
D gene: TRBD1
J gene: TRBJ1-2
CDR3 DNA: TGTGCCAGCAGTTACTCGAAGGGGGCTCGTTATGGCTACACCTTC
CDR3 protein: CASSYSKGARYGYTF

clone size: .
V gene: TRBV7-3
D gene: .
J gene: TRBJ2-7
CDR3 DNA: TGTGCCAGCGTCCTGGAGCCTCTCGACGAGCAGTACTTC
CDR3 protein: CASVLEPLDEQYF

clone size: once
V gene: TRBV19
D gene: TRBD1
J gene: TRBJ2-2
CDR3 DNA: TGTGCCAGTAGCACGACAGGGATTAACGGGGAGCTGTTTTTT
CDR3 protein: CASSTTGINGELFF

clone size: once
V gene: TRBV7-8
D gene: TRBD1
J gene: TRBJ1-4
CDR3 DNA: TGTGCCAGCAGCTTGGGACAGCCAACTAATGAAAAACTGTTTTTT
CDR3 protein: CASSLGQPTNEKLFF

clone size: .
V gene: TRBV9
D gene: .
J gene: TRBJ1-2
CDR3 DNA: TGTGCCAGCAGCGTAGATACAGGGACTAACTATGGCTACACCTTC
CDR3 protein: CASSVDTGTNYGYTF

clone size: once
V gene: TRBV12-5
D gene: .
J gene: TRBJ2-2
CDR3 DNA: TGTGCTACCGGGGTAGACGGGCCTAGGTCGAGGGAGCTGTTTTTT
CDR3 protein: CATGVDGPRSRELFF

clone size: .
V gene: TRBV11-2
D gene: .
J gene: TRBJ1-2
CDR3 DNA: TGTGCCAGCAGCTTATCAGGGTTCGGCTACACCTTC
CDR3 protein: CASSLSGFGYTF

clone size: .
V gene: TRBV9
D gene: .
J gene: TRBJ1-6
CDR3 DNA: TGTGCCAGCAGCGCCGCGGGATATCGTGTGCCCCTCCACTTT
CDR3 protein: CASSAAGYRVPLHF

clone size: .
V gene: TRBV5-1
D gene: .
J gene: TRBJ2-6
CDR3 DNA: TGCGCCAGCAGCTTGGGACAGCTCTCTGGGGCCAACGTCCTGACTTTC
CDR3 protein: CASSLGQLSGANVLTF

clone size: .
V gene: TRBV25-1
D gene: .
J gene: TRBJ1-4
CDR3 DNA: TGTGCCAGCAGTGTTCCAGCAACTAATGAAAAACTGTTTTTT
CDR3 protein: CASSVPATNEKLFF

clone size: once
V gene: TRBV27
D gene: .
J gene: TRBJ1-5
CDR3 DNA: TGTGCCAGCAGTTTATACGGGGGAAATCAGCCCCAGCATTTT
CDR3 protein: CASSLYGGNQPQHF

clone size: .
V gene: TRBV7-7
D gene: TRBD1
J gene: TRBJ1-6
CDR3 DNA: TGTGCCAGCAGCTCTGGGACAGGGGGCCACTATAATTCACCCCTCCACTTT
CDR3 protein: CASSSGTGGHYNSPLHF

clone size: .
V gene: TRBV27
D gene: .
J gene: TRBJ2-7
CDR3 DNA: TGTGCCAGCAGTTTTCTGGGGGCGAATTACGAGCAGTACTTC
CDR3 protein: CASSFLGANYEQYF

clone size: .
V gene: TRBV9
D gene: TRBD1
J gene: TRBJ2-1
CDR3 DNA: TGTGCCAGCAGCCAATATCCCTCCCTCGACAGGGCCTACAATGAGCAGTTCTTC
CDR3 protein: CASSQYPSLDRAYNEQFF

clone size: .
V gene: TRBV5-4
D gene: TRBD1
J gene: TRBJ1-1
CDR3 DNA: TGTGCCAGCAGCTCCTACCGGGACAGGGACTCCGGTAGGGCTTTCTTT
CDR3 protein: CASSSYRDRDSGRAFF

clone size: .
V gene: TRBV11-3
D gene: .
J gene: TRBJ2-7
CDR3 DNA: TGTGCCAGCAGCTTCGGAGCCCCAGGGTCCTACGAGCAGTACTTC
CDR3 protein: CASSFGAPGSYEQYF

clone size: .
V gene: TRBV2
D gene: TRBD2
J gene: TRBJ2-1
CDR3 DNA: TGTGCCAACCCGGGACTAGCGGGGGGCATGTTCTTC
CDR3 protein: CANPGLAGGMFF

clone size: few
V gene: TRBV5-1
D gene: TRBD1
J gene: TRBJ1-4
CDR3 DNA: TGCGCCAGCAGCTTGGAAGGGACAGGGGGCGAAAAACTGTTTTTT
CDR3 protein: CASSLEGTGGEKLFF

clone size: .
V gene: TRBV10-3
D gene: TRBD2
J gene: TRBJ2-5
CDR3 DNA: TGTGCCATCAGGGGGGCGGGGGGTGAAGAGACCCAGTACTTC
CDR3 protein: CAIRGAGGEETQYF

clone size: .
V gene: TRBV5-5
D gene: TRBD2
J gene: TRBJ2-7
CDR3 DNA: TGTGCCAGCAGCTCCGGACTAGCCCACGAGCAGTACTTC
CDR3 protein: CASSSGLAHEQYF